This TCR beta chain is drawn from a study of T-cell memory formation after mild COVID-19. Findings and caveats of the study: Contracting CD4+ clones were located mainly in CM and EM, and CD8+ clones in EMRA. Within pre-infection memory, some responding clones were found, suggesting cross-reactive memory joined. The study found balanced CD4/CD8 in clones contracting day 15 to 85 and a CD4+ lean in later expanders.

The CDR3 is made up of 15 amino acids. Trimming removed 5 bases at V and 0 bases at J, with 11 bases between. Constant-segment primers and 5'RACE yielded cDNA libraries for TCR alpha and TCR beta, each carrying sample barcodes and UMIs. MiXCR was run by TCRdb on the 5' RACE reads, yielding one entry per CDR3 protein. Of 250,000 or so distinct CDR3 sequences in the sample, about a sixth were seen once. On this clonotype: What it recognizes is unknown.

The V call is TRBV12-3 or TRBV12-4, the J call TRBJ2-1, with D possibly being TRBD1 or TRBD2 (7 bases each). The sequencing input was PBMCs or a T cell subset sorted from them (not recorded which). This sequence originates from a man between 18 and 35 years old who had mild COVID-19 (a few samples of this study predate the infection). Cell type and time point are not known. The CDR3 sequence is CASSIRGGSYNEQFF. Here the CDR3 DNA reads TGTGCCAGCAGTATCAGGGGGGGCTCCTACAATGAGCAGTTCTTC.